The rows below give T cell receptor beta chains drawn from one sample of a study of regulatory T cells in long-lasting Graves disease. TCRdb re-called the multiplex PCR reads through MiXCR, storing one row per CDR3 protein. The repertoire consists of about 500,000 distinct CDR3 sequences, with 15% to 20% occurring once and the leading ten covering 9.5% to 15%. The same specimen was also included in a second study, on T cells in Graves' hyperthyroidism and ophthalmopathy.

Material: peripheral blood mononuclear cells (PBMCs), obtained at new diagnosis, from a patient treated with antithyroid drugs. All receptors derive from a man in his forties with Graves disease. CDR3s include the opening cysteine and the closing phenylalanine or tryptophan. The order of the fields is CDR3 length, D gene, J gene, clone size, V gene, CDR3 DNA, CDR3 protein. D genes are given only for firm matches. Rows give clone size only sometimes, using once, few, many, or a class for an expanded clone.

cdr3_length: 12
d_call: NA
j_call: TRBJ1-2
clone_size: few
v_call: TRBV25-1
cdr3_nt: TGTGCCAGCAGTGAAGGGAAAGGAGGCTACACCTTC
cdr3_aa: CASSEGKGGYTF

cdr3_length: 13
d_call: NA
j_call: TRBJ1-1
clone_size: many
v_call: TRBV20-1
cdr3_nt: TGCAGTGCTCCTAGGACGTTGGGGACTGAAGCTTTCTTT
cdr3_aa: CSAPRTLGTEAFF

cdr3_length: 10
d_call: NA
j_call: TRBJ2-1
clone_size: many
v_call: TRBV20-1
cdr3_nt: TGCAGTGCTAAAAAGAATGAGCAGTTCTTC
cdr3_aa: CSAKKNEQFF

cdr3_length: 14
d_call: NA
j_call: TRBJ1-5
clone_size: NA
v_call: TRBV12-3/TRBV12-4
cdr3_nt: TGTGCCAGCAGCCCCTCTCATAAGGAACAGCCCCAGCATTTT
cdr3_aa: CASSPSHKEQPQHF

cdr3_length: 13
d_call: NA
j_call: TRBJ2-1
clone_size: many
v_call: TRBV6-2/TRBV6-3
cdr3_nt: TGTGCCAGCAGCCTAGGACCTACCGCGGGCCTGTTCTTC
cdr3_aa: CASSLGPTAGLFF

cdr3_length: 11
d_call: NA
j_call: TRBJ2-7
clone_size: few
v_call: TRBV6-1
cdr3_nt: TGTGCCAGCAGGCTAGGTTACGAGCAGTACTTC
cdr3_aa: CASRLGYEQYF

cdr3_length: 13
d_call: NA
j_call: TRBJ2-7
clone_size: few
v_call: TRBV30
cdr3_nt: TGTGCCTGGAACCGGGAGATTGCCTACGAGCAGTACTTC
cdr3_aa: CAWNREIAYEQYF

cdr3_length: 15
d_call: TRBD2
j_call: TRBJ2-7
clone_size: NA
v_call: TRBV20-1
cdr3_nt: TGCAGTGCTACAAGACTAGCGGTTCAATCCTACGAGCAGTACTTC
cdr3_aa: CSATRLAVQSYEQYF

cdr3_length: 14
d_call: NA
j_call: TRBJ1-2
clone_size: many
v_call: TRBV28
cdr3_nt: TGTGCCAGCAGTTTAGTAGCGGGGTTGGATGGCTACACCTTC
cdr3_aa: CASSLVAGLDGYTF

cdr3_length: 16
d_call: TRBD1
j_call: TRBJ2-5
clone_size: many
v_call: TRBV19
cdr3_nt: TGTGCCAGTAGTCCCCCTAGGACAGGACCGAGGGAGACCCAGTACTTC
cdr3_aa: CASSPPRTGPRETQYF

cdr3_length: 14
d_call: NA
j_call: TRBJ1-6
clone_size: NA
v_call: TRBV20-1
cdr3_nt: TGCAGTGCTAGAGGGCCAGGGAGTAATTCACCCCTCCACTTT
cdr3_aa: CSARGPGSNSPLHF

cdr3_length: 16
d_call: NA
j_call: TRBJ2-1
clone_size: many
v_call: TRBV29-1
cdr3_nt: TGCAGCGTTAAGGGACCCGATTGGCAACCATACAATGAGCAGTTCTTC
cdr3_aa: CSVKGPDWQPYNEQFF

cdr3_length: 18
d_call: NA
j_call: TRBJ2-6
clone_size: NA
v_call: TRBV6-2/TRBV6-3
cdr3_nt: TGTGCCAGCAGTGCGGACCCATCGGAGTACCCTGGGGCCAACGTCCTGACTTTC
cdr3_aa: CASSADPSEYPGANVLTF

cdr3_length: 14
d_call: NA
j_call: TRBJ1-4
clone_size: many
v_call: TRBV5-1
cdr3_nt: TGCGCCAGCAGCTTGGTAGGGGCGGAGGAAAAACTGTTTTTT
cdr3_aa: CASSLVGAEEKLFF